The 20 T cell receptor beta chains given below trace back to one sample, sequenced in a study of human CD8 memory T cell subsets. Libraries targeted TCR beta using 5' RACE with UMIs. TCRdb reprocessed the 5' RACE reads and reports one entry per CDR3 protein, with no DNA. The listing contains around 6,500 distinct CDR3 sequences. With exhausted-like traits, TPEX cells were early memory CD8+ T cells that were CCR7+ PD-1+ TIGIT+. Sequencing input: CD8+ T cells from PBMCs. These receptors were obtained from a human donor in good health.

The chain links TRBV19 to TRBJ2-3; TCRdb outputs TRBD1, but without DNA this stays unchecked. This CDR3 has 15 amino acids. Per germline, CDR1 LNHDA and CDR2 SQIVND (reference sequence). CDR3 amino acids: CASADRGRGGDTQYF.

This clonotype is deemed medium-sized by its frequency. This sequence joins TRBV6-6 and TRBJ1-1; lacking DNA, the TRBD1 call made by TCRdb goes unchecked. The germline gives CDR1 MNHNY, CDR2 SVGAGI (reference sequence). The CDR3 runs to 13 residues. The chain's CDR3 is CASSLLDREGAFF.

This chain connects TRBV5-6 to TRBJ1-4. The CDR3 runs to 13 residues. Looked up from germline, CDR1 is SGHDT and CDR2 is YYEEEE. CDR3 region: CASSFRPSEKLFF.

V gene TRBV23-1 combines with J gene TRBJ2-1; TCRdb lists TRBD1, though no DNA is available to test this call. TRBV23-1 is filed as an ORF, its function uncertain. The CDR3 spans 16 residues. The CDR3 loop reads CASSQSDGDIYNEQFF.

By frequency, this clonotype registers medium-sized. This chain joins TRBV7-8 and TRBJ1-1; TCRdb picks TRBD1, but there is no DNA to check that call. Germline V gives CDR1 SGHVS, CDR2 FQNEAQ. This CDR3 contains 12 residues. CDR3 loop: CASSGPGAEAFF.

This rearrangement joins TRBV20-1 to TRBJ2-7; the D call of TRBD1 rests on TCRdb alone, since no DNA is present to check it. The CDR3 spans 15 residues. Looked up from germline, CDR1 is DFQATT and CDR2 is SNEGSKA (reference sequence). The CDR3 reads CSADRDRGPGYEQYF.

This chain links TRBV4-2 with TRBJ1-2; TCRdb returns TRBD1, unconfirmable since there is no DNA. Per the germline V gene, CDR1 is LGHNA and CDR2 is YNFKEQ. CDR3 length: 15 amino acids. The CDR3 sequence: CASSQEGDRFYGYTF.

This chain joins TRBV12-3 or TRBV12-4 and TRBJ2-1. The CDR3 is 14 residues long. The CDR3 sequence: CASRSGSPYNEQFF.

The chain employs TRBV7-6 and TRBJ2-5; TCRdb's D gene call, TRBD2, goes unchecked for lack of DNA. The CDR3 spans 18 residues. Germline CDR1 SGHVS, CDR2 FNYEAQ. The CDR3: CASSLVDPGLVGLETQYF. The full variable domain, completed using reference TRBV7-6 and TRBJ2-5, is GAGVSQSPRYKVTKRGQDVALRCDPISGHVSLYWYRQALGQGPEFLTYFNYEAQQDKSGLPNDRFSAERPEGSISTLTIQRTEQRDSAMYRCASSLVDPGLVGLETQYFGPGTRLLVL.

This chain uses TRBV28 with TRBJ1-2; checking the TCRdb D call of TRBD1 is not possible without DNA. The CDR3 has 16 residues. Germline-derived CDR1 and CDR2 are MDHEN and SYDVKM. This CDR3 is CASSWAGGSVVYGYTF.

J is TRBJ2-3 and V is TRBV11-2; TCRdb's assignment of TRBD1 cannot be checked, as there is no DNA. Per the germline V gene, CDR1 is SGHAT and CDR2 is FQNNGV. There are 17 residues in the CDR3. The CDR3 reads CASSLTPGQGAADTQYF. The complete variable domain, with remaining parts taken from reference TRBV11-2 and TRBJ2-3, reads EAGVAQSPRYKIIEKRQSVAFWCNPISGHATLYWYQQILGQGPKLLIQFQNNGVVDDSQLPKDRFSAERLKGVDSTLKIQPAKLEDSAVYLCASSLTPGQGAADTQYFGPGTRLTVL.

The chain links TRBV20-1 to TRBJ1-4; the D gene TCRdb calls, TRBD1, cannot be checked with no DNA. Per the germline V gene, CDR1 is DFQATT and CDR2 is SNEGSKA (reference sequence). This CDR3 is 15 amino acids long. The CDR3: CSARARDRGNEKLFF.

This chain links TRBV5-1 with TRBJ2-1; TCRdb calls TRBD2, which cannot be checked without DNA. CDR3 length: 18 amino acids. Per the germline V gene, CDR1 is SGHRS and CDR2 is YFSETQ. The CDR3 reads CASSLATGGGDLWDEQFF.

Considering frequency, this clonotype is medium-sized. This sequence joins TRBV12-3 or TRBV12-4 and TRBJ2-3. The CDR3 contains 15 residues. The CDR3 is CASRLLGTSTDTQYF.

The CDR3 here is CASSLRAGELFF. The rearrangement joins TRBV13 to TRBJ2-2. Germline CDR1 and CDR2: PRHDT and FYEKMQ (reference sequence). This CDR3 comprises 12 residues.

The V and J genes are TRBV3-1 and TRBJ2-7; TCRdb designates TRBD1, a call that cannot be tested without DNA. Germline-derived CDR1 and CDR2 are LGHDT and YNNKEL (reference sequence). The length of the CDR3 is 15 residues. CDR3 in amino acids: CASSQDPGTGNEQYF.

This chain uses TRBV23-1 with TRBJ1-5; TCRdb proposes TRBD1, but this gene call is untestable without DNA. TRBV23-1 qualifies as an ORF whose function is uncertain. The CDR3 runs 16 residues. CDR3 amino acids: CASSQLPDRVCQPQHF.

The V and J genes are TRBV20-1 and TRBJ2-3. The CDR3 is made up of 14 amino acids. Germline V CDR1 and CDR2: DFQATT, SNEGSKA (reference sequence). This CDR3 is CSARDRVRTDTQYF.

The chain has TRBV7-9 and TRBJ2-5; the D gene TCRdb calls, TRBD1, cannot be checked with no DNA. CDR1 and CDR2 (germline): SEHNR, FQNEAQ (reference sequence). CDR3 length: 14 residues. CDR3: CASSFLSSGETQYF.

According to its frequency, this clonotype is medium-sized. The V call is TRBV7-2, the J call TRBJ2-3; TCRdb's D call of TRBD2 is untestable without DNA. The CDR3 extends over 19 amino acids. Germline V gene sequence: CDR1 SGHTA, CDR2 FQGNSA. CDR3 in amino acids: CASSYPGTSGGAATDTQYF.